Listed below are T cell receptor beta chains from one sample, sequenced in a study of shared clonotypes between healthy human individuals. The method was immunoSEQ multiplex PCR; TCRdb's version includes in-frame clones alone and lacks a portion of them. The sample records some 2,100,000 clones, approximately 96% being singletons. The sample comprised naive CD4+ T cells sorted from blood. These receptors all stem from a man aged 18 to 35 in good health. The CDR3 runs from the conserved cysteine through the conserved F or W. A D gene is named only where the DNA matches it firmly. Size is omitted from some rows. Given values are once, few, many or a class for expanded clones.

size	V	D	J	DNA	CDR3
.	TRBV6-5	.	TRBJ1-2	TGTGCCAGCAGTTACTCCGGGAGAGCTAACTATGGCTACACCTTC	CASSYSGRANYGYTF
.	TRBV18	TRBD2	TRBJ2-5	TGTGCCAGCTCACTGCGGGGGCAAGAGACCCAGTACTTC	CASSLRGQETQYF
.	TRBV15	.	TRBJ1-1	TGTGCCACCAGCAGGGGGGGGTTGAACACTGAAGCTTTCTTT	CATSRGGLNTEAFF
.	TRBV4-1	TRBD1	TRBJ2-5	TGCGCCAGCAGCAATCGACAGGGGGCGGTCAAAGAGACCCAGTACTTC	CASSNRQGAVKETQYF
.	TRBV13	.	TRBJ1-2	TGTGCCAGCAGCTTAGTCACAGGGACCCATGGCTACACCTTC	CASSLVTGTHGYTF
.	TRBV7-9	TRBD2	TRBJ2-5	TGTGCCAGCAGCTTAAGTTTAGGAGGGACTAGCTACCAAGAGACCCAGTACTTC	CASSLSLGGTSYQETQYF
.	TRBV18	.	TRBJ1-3	TGTGCCAGCTCACCACCGAACAGGGAGTTTGGAAACACCATATATTTT	CASSPPNREFGNTIYF
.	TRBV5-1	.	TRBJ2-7	TGCGCCAGCAGCACCTCCTACGAGCAGTACTTC	CASSTSYEQYF
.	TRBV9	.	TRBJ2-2	TGTGCCAGCAGCGTAGTGGGGGTTCCGAACACCGGGGAGCTGTTTTTT	CASSVVGVPNTGELFF
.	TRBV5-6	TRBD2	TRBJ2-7	TGTGCCAGCAGCTTCCTCGTTGCGGGAGAGTCCTACGAGCAGTACTTC	CASSFLVAGESYEQYF
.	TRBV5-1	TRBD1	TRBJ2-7	TGCGCCAGCAGCAAGGACAGGGGAGCAACCTACGAGCAGTACTTC	CASSKDRGATYEQYF
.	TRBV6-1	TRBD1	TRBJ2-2	TGTGCCAGCAGTACACGACAGGGGAGGACCGGGGAGCTGTTTTTT	CASSTRQGRTGELFF
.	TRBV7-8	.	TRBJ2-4	TGTGCCAGCAGCCTGCCCGGCTATCTAGCCAAAAACATTCAGTACTTC	CASSLPGYLAKNIQYF
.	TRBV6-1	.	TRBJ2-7	TGTGCCAGCAGTGAAGCTCCCGGTCAGCCCTACGAGCAGTACTTC	CASSEAPGQPYEQYF
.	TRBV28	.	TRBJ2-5	TGTGCCAGCAGTGCCGGGGGGCTAGAGACCCAGTACTTC	CASSAGGLETQYF
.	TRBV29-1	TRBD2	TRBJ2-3	TGCAGCGCCGCCTGGATAGCGGGAGCGGCCCCGGATACGCAGTATTTT	CSAAWIAGAAPDTQYF
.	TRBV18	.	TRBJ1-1	TGTGCCAGCTCACCACCGGGGGGCCAGCTTATGAACACTGAAGCTTTCTTT	CASSPPGGQLMNTEAFF
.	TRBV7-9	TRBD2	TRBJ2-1	TGTGCCAGCAGCCGGGGGGGCCTCTCCTACAATGAGCAGTTCTTC	CASSRGGLSYNEQFF
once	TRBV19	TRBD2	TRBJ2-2	TGTGCCACGCTTAGCGGGGCGAACACCGGGGAGCTGTTTTTT	CATLSGANTGELFF
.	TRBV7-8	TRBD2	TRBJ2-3	TGTGCCAGCAGCTTAGAGTTTGGGCGGGAGTATCCAGATACGCAGTATTTT	CASSLEFGREYPDTQYF
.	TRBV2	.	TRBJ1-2	TGTGCCAGCAGTCCGGACGGGCGATACTATGGCTACACCTTC	CASSPDGRYYGYTF
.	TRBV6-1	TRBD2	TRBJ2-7	TGTGCCAGCAGGGCTAGCGGGGACTACGAGCAGTACTTC	CASRASGDYEQYF
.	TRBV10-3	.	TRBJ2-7	TGTGCCATCAGTGAGTCTGGCACTTCCTACGAGCAGTACTTC	CAISESGTSYEQYF
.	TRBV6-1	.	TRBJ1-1	TGTGCCAGCAAAACAGGCTCGAACACTGAAGCTTTCTTT	CASKTGSNTEAFF
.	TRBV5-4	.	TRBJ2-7	TGTGCCAGCAGCTTGGGGAGGACCTACGAGCAGTACTTC	CASSLGRTYEQYF
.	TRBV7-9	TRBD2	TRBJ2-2	TGTGCCAGCAGCCCTAGCGGGGGGAACACCGGGGAGCTGTTTTTT	CASSPSGGNTGELFF
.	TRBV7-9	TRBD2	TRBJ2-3	TGTGCCAGCAGCGCTAGTGGGAGGGGTGATACGCAGTATTTT	CASSASGRGDTQYF
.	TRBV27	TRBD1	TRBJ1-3	TGTGCCAGCAGTCAATCCGGGACAGGCTCTGGAAACACCATATATTTT	CASSQSGTGSGNTIYF
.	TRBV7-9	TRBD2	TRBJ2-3	TGTGCCAGCAGCTTCCTAGCGGGAGTAGCAGATACGCAGTATTTT	CASSFLAGVADTQYF
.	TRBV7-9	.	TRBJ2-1	TGTGCCAGCAGCCTAAAGGACTTCCTAAGCGAGCAGTTCTTC	CASSLKDFLSEQFF
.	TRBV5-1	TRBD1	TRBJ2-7	TGCGCCAGCGGGCTGGGACAGGGGGCGAACGAGCAGTACTTC	CASGLGQGANEQYF
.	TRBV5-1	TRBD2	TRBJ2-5	TGCGCCAGCAGCTTGATGTGGAGCGGGAGGGAGACCCAGTACTTC	CASSLMWSGRETQYF
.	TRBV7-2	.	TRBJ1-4	TGTGCCAGCAGCCTAGACGCGGGGGGTGAAAAACTGTTTTTT	CASSLDAGGEKLFF
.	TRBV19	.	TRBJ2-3	TGTGCCAGTAGTATGGGGCCCGGCACAGATACGCAGTATTTT	CASSMGPGTDTQYF
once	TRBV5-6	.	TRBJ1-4	TGTGCCAGCAGCTTAGGTGTCGGAAAACTGTTTTTT	CASSLGVGKLFF
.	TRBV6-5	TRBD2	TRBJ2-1	TGTGCCAGCCAGGCTAGCGGGAGGGCCCAGGAGCAGTTCTTC	CASQASGRAQEQFF
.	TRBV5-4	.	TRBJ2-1	TGTGCCAGCAGCTTGCCCGGGACGCCTTACAATGAGCAGTTCTTC	CASSLPGTPYNEQFF
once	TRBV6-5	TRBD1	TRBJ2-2	TGTGCCAGCAGTCGACAGGGCGGCACCGGGGAGCTGTTTTTT	CASSRQGGTGELFF
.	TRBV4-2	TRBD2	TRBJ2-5	TGTGCCAGCAGCCAATACAAACTAGCGGGGGGATTCGAGACCCAGTACTTC	CASSQYKLAGGFETQYF
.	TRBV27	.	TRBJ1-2	TGTGCCAGCAGTTCCTTCGGGACACCCCTTAACTATGGCTACACCTTC	CASSSFGTPLNYGYTF
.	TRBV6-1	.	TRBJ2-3	TGTGCCAGCAGTGAACCTCCGGCAGATACGCAGTATTTT	CASSEPPADTQYF
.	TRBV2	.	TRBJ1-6	TGTGCCAGCAGTGGAAGCGCCGGGACGGCATATAATTCACCCCTCCACTTT	CASSGSAGTAYNSPLHF
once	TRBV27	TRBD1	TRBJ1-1	TGTGCCAGCAGTGACAGGGTCGGTGAAGCTTTCTTT	CASSDRVGEAFF
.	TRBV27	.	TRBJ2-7	TGTGCCAGCAGTCTTGGACACCCAAGAGCGGTGGAGCAGTACTTC	CASSLGHPRAVEQYF
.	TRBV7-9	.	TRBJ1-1	TGTGCCAGCAGCTTAGAGGGGGTAGGCACTGAAGCTTTCTTT	CASSLEGVGTEAFF
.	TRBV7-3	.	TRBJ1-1	TGTGCCAGCAGTCGGGCGGGGCGAGAAGCTTTCTTT	CASSRAGREAFF
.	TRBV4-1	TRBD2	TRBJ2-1	TGCGCCAGCAGCCAGAGTGGCCGGGGACTAGGGGACAATGAGCAGTTCTTC	CASSQSGRGLGDNEQFF
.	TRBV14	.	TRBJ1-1	TGTGCCAGCAGCCTTTCTCCTAACACTGAAGCTTTCTTT	CASSLSPNTEAFF
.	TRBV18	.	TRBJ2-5	TGTGCCAGCTCACCGCTGCAGGGAGAGACCCAGTACTTC	CASSPLQGETQYF
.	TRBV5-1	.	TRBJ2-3	TGCGCCAGCAGCACTGGATCGGACATGGCTACGGATACGCAGTATTTT	CASSTGSDMATDTQYF
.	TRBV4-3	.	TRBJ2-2	TGCGCCAGCAGCCCTCACACCGGGGAGCTGTTTTTT	CASSPHTGELFF
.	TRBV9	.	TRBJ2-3	TGTGCCAGCAGCGTAGGACAGGTCGCAGATACGCAGTATTTT	CASSVGQVADTQYF
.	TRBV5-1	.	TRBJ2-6	TGCGCCAGCAGCTTGGAACAGAGCTCTGGGGCCAACGTCCTGACTTTC	CASSLEQSSGANVLTF
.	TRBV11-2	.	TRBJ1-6	TGTGCCAGCAGCTATAGTTCGGGGACCTCCTATAATTCACCCCTCCACTTT	CASSYSSGTSYNSPLHF
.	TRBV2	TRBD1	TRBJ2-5	TGTGCCAGCAGTGGGGACAGACATAAGTACCAAGAGACCCAGTACTTC	CASSGDRHKYQETQYF